This T cell receptor (beta chain) was found in a study of post-analysis software for immune sequencing data (dated by TCRdb to about 2015). Regarding the research as a whole: The recorded disease courses included relapsing-remitting, secondary progressive and progressive-relapsing multiple sclerosis, and some patients had no subtype annotation. The patient repertoires were set against 11 previously published healthy control repertoires from donors whose ages ranged from roughly 6 to 26 years. A subset of samples was prepared in parallel using single-end sample barcoding, then pooled and co-amplified after Illumina adapter ligation.

This clonotype turned up a few times. Its antigen is not yet known. The input lacks base qualities; no much larger clone sits a single base away. Spanning cysteine to phenylalanine, the CDR3 consists of 16 amino acids. Only CDR3 DNA remains: 48 bases, in frame from the first base. The junction shows trimming of 4 bases on V and 4 bases on J, and the gene matches do not reach 10 bases of it. The germline V gene specifies MNHEY as CDR1 and SVGAGI as CDR2. On the study overall, not on this receptor specifically: Multiple sclerosis patients had significantly lower normalized Chao1 diversity than controls, a result that suggests substantial peripheral T-cell clonal expansion. Significantly higher frequencies in patients than in controls were found for about 5 TRBV segments, including TRBV5-6, TRBV5-1 and TRBV20-1. The multiple sclerosis patient group was slightly younger than the control group. Direct clustering with F measure showed strong co-clustering of samples prepared in the same batch, prompting a batch-effect correction.

Library method: PCR. Instrument used: Illumina HiSeq 2500. To reduce PCR and sequencing biases, unique molecular identifiers were incorporated into the TCR beta cDNA libraries. About 500,000 cDNA molecules were obtained for every 1 to 10 million input T cells, so each molecule roughly corresponded to one T cell. The same protocol used for the earlier healthy control dataset was applied to prepare and sequence the patient libraries. Samples belonging to the same batch were prepared together, multiplexed and sequenced on a shared HiSeq lane. For the original study's pipeline: MIGEC was used to process the raw barcoded reads, and molecular identifier groups with only a single read were discarded before consensus assembly and CDR3 extraction. Clonotype tables were post-analysed with VDJtools, and diversity was normalized by down-sampling all datasets to the smallest sample size. Repertoire overlap clustering matched CDR3 amino acid but not nucleotide sequences to correct batch-related cross-sample contamination. TCRdb reprocessed the public reads (quality trimming at Q25 with fastp, clone calling with MiXCR) and kept in-frame beta chains. Rows are combined by CDR3 protein, so each entry shows the most common genes and DNA. The V and J calls and clone size are TCRdb's, not the authors'. The sample contains fewer than 550,000 distinct CDR3 sequences, about a third of them found a single time. Of the sample, 4.5% to 7.5% is held by the ten largest clones.

To demonstrate the VDJtools post-analysis software, TCR beta repertoires were profiled from the peripheral blood of more than ten young patients with multiple sclerosis. Multiple sclerosis patients were children and adolescents aged about 6 to 17 years. This receptor was obtained from a girl younger than 18 with multiple sclerosis. Sequenced material: blood. The rearranged segments are TRBV6-5 and TRBJ2-5, with 9 bases in between that match TRBD1. The DNA sequence is as follows: TGTGCCAGCAGTTTCCGTTGGACAGGGGCTCGAGAGACCCAGTACTTC. Its protein reads: CASSFRWTGARETQYF.